These T cell receptor beta chains were read from a single sample in a study of long-term antiretroviral therapy in people with HIV. Clones were read by immunoSEQ multiplex PCR, and TCRdb kept only the in-frame ones, dropping some. The sample records approximately 15,000 clones, roughly 83% being singletons. The sample in question was unsorted PBMCs, obtained just before starting antiretroviral therapy. The receptors were gathered from a man aged 35-49 years with HIV. Both conserved end residues are part of each CDR3. A D gene is named only where the DNA matches it firmly. Some rows mark clone size as missing; the rest say once, few, many or name a class of expanded clone.

>NA|NA|TRBJ1-5|TRBV30
TGTGCCTGGAGTGACAAGGGTAGTGTGAGCAATCAGCCCCAGCATTTT
CAWSDKGSVSNQPQHF
>NA|NA|TRBJ2-1|TRBV6-1
TGTGCCATACAGGATAACAGGTACAATGAGCAGTTCTTC
CAIQDNRYNEQFF
>NA|TRBD1|TRBJ1-1|TRBV13
TGTGCCAGCAGCCTAGGGACAGGGGTAGGGACTTTCTTT
CASSLGTGVGTFF
>NA|TRBD2|TRBJ2-7|TRBV5-4
TGTGCCAGCAGCCTAGCGGGAGGTGACGAGCAGTACTTC
CASSLAGGDEQYF
>NA|NA|TRBJ2-6|TRBV11-2
TGTGCCAGCAGCCATATCAAACGGGGCGCTGGGGCCAACGTCCTGACTTTC
CASSHIKRGAGANVLTF
>NA|NA|TRBJ1-1|TRBV18
TGTGCCAGCTCACCTAAAAGGACGGAACTGAACACTGAAGCTTTCTTT
CASSPKRTELNTEAFF
>NA|NA|TRBJ1-1|TRBV29-1
TGCAGCGCGACGAGCACTGAAGCTTTCTTT
CSATSTEAFF
>NA|NA|TRBJ1-1|TRBV27
TGTGCCAGCAGTCTTACAGCGGGGGGTGCTGAAGCTTTCTTT
CASSLTAGGAEAFF
>NA|NA|TRBJ2-3|TRBV7-2
TGTGCCAGCAGCCGCCGACAGTCTACTAGCACAGATACGCAGTATTTT
CASSRRQSTSTDTQYF
>NA|TRBD1|TRBJ1-5|TRBV19
TGTGCCACCGAGGACAGGGCAGGCAATCAGCCCCAGCATTTT
CATEDRAGNQPQHF
>few|NA|TRBJ1-4|TRBV5-4
TGTGCCAGCAGCCCGGGGGGGGGAGTTGCTAATGAAAAACTGTTTTTT
CASSPGGGVANEKLFF
>NA|NA|TRBJ1-2|TRBV18
TGTGCCAGCTCACAGGGTGGCAAGGGCTACACCTTC
CASSQGGKGYTF
>NA|TRBD2|TRBJ2-1|TRBV2
TGTGCCACTGGGACTAGCGGATACAATGAGCAGTTCTTC
CATGTSGYNEQFF